The clone carrying this TCR beta chain was observed a handful of times. Its antigen remains unknown. The data were obtained in a study of T cells in localized non-small cell lung cancer. Study results and limitations: A higher density of T cells in blood coincided with extended overall survival. Measurement of T cell clonality placed uninvolved adjacent lung highest, above the level in tumor.

Profiling relied on immunoSEQ multiplex PCR, and the TCRdb table lists in-frame clones only, not all of them. There are roughly 910 clones in the sample; 15% to 20% occur only once, and about 11% lies in the top ten. The source is a man aged 40-75 years with stage II squamous cell lung carcinoma. The sample was lung tumor tissue, taken before any cancer treatment.

The CDR3 coding sequence is TGTGCCAGCTCACCACCGAGGGGAACCGGGGAGCTGTTTTTT. This encodes CASSPPRGTGELFF. The chain employs TRBV18 and TRBJ2-2; D tentatively reads TRBD1 or TRBD2 (5 bases each). Germline CDR1 is KGHSH and CDR2 is LQKENI. The CDR3 has 14 amino acids. With 0 bases removed from V and 5 bases from J, the gap between germline ends came to 7 bases.